This is a list of T cell receptor beta chains from one sample in a study of cytomegalovirus exposure and HLA in healthy donors. Libraries were prepared by immunoSEQ multiplex PCR; TCRdb keeps only in-frame clonotypes and omits some of them. The sample holds approximately 140,000 clones, about 60% seen once. The sequenced material came from PBMCs. These receptors came from a woman aged 55-69 years in good health and CMV-seropositive. The CDR3 runs from the conserved cysteine through the conserved F or W. The D gene is left open where the match is weak. Clone size is stated in some rows and not others, as once, few, many or a class when expanded.

>TRBD1|12|TRBV2|TRBJ1-5|few
TGTGCCGTACAGGGGGCGGGTCAGCCCCAGCATTTT
CAVQGAGQPQHF
>-|15|TRBV7-8|TRBJ1-1|-
TGTGCCAGCAGCTTAGCGGTCCAGGGGAACACTGAAGCTTTCTTT
CASSLAVQGNTEAFF
>-|15|TRBV5-5|TRBJ1-5|-
TGTGCCAGCAGCTTGGATCTTTATAGCAATCAGCCCCAGCATTTT
CASSLDLYSNQPQHF
>-|14|TRBV18|TRBJ1-2|-
TGTGCCAGCTCACCGACGGCGGGACTAGAAGGCTACACCTTC
CASSPTAGLEGYTF
>TRBD2|14|TRBV6-1|TRBJ2-3|-
TGTGCCAGCAGGGGCGGGGGTAGCACAGATACGCAGTATTTT
CASRGGGSTDTQYF
>TRBD1|14|TRBV2|TRBJ2-1|-
TGTGCCTCCAGTCCCGGGACAGGGTACAATGAGCAGTTCTTC
CASSPGTGYNEQFF
>TRBD2|18|TRBV28|TRBJ2-7|-
TGTGCCAGCAGTCCTTTAGCGGGAGGAGCCGCCCCCGGGGTCGAGCAGTACTTC
CASSPLAGGAAPGVEQYF
>TRBD2|15|TRBV13|TRBJ2-1|-
TGTGCCAGCAGCCGGACTAGCGGGAAGCACAATGAGCAGTTCTTC
CASSRTSGKHNEQFF
>TRBD1|14|TRBV7-9|TRBJ1-2|-
TGTGCCAGCAGTTCTACAGGGGGAATGCGGGGCTACACCTTC
CASSSTGGMRGYTF
>TRBD2|14|TRBV5-1|TRBJ2-5|few
TGCGCCAGCAGCCCAGCGGGAGGGGAAGAGACCCAGTACTTC
CASSPAGGEETQYF
>-|16|TRBV21-1|TRBJ2-7|-
TGTGCCAGCAGCAAAACCAACAGGGCGGACTCCTACGAGCAGTACTTC
CASSKTNRADSYEQYF
>-|16|TRBV4-2|TRBJ2-1|once
TGTGCCAGCAGCCAAGAAGGAGAGATCTCCTACAATGAGCAGTTCTTC
CASSQEGEISYNEQFF
>TRBD2|15|TRBV2|TRBJ2-1|-
TGTGCCAGCAGGCAACTAGCGGGAGTCTACAATGAGCAGTTCTTC
CASRQLAGVYNEQFF
>TRBD1|14|TRBV10-3|TRBJ2-1|-
TGTGCCACCAAACAGGGGAGCTCCTACAATGAGCAGTTCTTC
CATKQGSSYNEQFF
>-|11|TRBV20-1|TRBJ1-4|-
TGCAGTGCCAGGGTTGGGGAAAAACTGTTTTTT
CSARVGEKLFF
>-|16|TRBV28|TRBJ2-1|-
TGTGCCAGCAGTCAGCAGCGGCTGAGCTCCTACAATGAGCAGTTCTTC
CASSQQRLSSYNEQFF
>-|15|TRBV29-1|TRBJ1-1|-
TGCAGCGGTGGGAGATCGGCCTTTCAAAACACTGAAGCTTTCTTT
CSGGRSAFQNTEAFF
>-|14|TRBV6-6|TRBJ1-1|-
TGTGCCAGCAGTTACTCCGCAGGGAACACTGAAGCTTTCTTT
CASSYSAGNTEAFF
>TRBD2|15|TRBV28|TRBJ2-3|-
TGTGCCAGCAGTTTTCTAGCGGAACTCACAGATACGCAGTATTTT
CASSFLAELTDTQYF
>TRBD2|14|TRBV2|TRBJ2-5|-
TGTGCCAGCAGTGAGGGGGGAGCGGGGGAGACCCAGTACTTC
CASSEGGAGETQYF
>TRBD1|13|TRBV5-1|TRBJ2-1|-
TGCGCCAGCAGACGGGACAGGGCCGATGAGCAGTTCTTC
CASRRDRADEQFF
>-|17|TRBV4-1|TRBJ2-3|-
TGCGCCAGCAGCCAAGATCGCGCAGGGGCTATCACAGATACGCAGTATTTT
CASSQDRAGAITDTQYF
>-|13|TRBV9|TRBJ1-1|few
TGTGCCAGCAGCGTAGGGCGGGGCACTGAAGCTTTCTTT
CASSVGRGTEAFF
>TRBD2|16|TRBV11-3|TRBJ2-7|few
TGTGCCAGCAGCTACTATGGGGCTAGCGGGAGCGACGAGCAGTACTTC
CASSYYGASGSDEQYF
>-|15|TRBV6-6|TRBJ2-7|-
TGTGCCAGCAGTAGTGGGCCTAAAAATTCCTACGAGCAGTACTTC
CASSSGPKNSYEQYF
>-|12|TRBV28|TRBJ2-7|few
TGTGCCACTCTGAACAGGATCTTCGAGCAGTACTTC
CATLNRIFEQYF
>-|12|TRBV14|TRBJ2-4|-
TGTGCCAGCAGCCAAGGTCGAGGCATTCAGTACTTC
CASSQGRGIQYF
>TRBD2|14|TRBV19|TRBJ2-1|-
TGTGCCACCCTAGGCGGGACTAGCGCCTTAGAGCAGTTCTTC
CATLGGTSALEQFF
>TRBD1|13|TRBV5-1|TRBJ2-3|-
TGCGCCAGCAGTTCTGACAGGGCTGATACGCAGTATTTT
CASSSDRADTQYF
>-|15|TRBV7-2|TRBJ2-3|-
TGTGCCAGCAGCTTATTGGTGGCAGTCAGAGATACGCAGTATTTT
CASSLLVAVRDTQYF
>-|13|TRBV28|TRBJ2-7|-
TGTGCCAGCAGTTTAAACAGGGTTTACGAGCAGTACTTC
CASSLNRVYEQYF
>TRBD1|13|TRBV18|TRBJ1-2|-
TGTGCCAGCTCACCTACAGGGGGCGGTGGCTACACCTTC
CASSPTGGGGYTF